Below, one T cell receptor beta chain is given with its context. Its antigen is undetermined. The V gene's germline CDR1 is SGDLS and CDR2 YYNGEE. CDR3 length: 15 amino acids. The junction had 1 base not matched to a gene; V was cut back by 0 bases and J by 2 bases. This sample was included in a study of T-cell memory formation after mild COVID-19. Study conclusions and caveats: For contracting clones, CD4+ ones sat mainly in CM and EM, CD8+ in EMRA. Memory sampled before infection contained some responding clones, suggesting cross-reactive memory joined.

One entry per CDR3 protein results from TCRdb running MiXCR on the 5' RACE reads. This repertoire shows some 200,000 distinct CDR3 sequences, about a fifth found once; its top ten account for about 23%. This receptor was identified in an adult woman who had mild COVID-19 (a few samples of this study predate the infection). Cell type and time point are not known. This rearrangement joins TRBV9 to TRBJ2-1; 8 bases are shared with TRBD2. Sequences were obtained from PBMCs or a T cell subset sorted from them (not recorded which). The CDR3, as DNA: TGTGCCAGCAGCGTAGCGGGAGGGCCCTACAATGAGCAGTTCTTC. Translating gives CASSVAGGPYNEQFF.